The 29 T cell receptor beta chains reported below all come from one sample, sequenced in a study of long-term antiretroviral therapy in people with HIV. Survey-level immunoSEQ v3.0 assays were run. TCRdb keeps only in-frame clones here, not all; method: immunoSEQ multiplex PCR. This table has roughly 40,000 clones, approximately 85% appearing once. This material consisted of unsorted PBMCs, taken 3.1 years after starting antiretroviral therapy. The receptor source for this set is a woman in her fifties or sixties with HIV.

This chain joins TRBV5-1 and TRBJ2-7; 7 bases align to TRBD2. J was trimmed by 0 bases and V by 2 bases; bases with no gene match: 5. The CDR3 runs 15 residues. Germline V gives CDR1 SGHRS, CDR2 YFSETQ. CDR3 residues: CASSFSGASSYEQYF. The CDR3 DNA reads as TGCGCCAGCAGCTTCAGCGGGGCGAGCTCCTACGAGCAGTACTTC.

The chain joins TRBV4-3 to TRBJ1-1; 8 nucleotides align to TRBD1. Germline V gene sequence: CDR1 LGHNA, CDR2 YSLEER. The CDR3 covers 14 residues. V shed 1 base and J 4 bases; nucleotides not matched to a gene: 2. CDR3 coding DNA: TGCGCCAGCAGCCAAGGGACAGGGAGCACTGAAGCTTTCTTT. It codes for CASSQGTGSTEAFF.

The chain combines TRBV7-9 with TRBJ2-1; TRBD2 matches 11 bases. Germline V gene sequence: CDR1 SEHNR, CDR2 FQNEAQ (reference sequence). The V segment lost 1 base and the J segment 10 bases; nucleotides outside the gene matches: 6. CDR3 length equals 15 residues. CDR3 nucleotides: TGTGCCAGCAGCTTAGTAGCGGGGGGGCCAGGGGAGCAGTTCTTC. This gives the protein CASSLVAGGPGEQFF.

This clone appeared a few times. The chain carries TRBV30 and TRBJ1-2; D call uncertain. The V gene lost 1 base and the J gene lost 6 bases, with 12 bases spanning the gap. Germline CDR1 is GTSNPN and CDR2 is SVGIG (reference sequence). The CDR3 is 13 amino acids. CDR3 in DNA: TGTGCCTGGAGTGAGGGCAGAATCGATGGCTACACCTTC. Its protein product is CAWSEGRIDGYTF.

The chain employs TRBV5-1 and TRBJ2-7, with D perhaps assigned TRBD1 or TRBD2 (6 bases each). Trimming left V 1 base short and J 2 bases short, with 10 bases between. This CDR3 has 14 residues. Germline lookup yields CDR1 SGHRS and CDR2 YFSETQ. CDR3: CASSLRGPPYEQYF. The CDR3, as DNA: TGCGCCAGCAGCTTGCGGGGGCCCCCCTACGAGCAGTACTTC.

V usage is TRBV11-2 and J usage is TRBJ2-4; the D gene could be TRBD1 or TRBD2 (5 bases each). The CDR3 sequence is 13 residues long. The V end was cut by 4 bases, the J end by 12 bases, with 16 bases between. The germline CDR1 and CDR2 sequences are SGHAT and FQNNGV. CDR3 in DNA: TGTGCCAGCAGCTCCACCGGGACGGACCATCAGTACTTC. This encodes CASSSTGTDHQYF.

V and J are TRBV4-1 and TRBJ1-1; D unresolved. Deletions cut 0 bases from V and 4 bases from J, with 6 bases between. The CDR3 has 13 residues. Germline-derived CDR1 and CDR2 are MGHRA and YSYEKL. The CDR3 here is CASSQDSGTEAFF. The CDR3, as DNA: TGCGCCAGCAGCCAAGATTCGGGCACTGAAGCTTTCTTT.

The CDR3 bases are TGCGCCAGCAGCCCCGGGGACAGGGGGCTTAACACCGGGGAGCTGTTTTTT. Amino acids: CASSPGDRGLNTGELFF. This sequence joins TRBV5-1 and TRBJ2-2, with 12 bases matching TRBD1. The V gene's germline CDR1 is SGHRS and CDR2 YFSETQ. CDR3 size: 17 residues. The J segment lost 2 bases and the V segment lost 4 bases, leaving 6 bases of the junction unmatched.

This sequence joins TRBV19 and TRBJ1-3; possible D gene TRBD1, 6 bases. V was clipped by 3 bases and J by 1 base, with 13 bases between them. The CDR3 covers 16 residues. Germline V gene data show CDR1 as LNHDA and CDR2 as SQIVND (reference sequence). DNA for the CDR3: TGTGCCAGTAGTATCCAGGGGAGGTGGTCTGGAAACACCATATATTTT. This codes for CASSIQGRWSGNTIYF.

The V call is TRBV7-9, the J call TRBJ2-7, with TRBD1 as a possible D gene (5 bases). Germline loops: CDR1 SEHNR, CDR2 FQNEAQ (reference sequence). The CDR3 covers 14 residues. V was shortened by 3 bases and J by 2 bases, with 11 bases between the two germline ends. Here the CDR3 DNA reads TGTGCCAGCAGCTTCCAGACAGATACCTACGAGCAGTACTTC. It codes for CASSFQTDTYEQYF.

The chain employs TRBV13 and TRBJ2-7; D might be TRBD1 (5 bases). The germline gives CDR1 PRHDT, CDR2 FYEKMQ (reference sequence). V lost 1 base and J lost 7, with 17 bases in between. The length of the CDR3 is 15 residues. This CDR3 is CASSLVPGHGFEQYF. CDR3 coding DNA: TGTGCCAGCAGCTTAGTTCCCGGACACGGATTTGAGCAGTACTTC.

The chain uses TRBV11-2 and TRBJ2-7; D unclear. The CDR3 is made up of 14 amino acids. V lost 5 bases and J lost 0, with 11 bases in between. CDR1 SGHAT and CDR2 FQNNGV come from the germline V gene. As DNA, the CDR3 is TGTGCCAGCAGCCCTCGACTGAGCTCCTACGAGCAGTACTTC. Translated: CASSPRLSSYEQYF.

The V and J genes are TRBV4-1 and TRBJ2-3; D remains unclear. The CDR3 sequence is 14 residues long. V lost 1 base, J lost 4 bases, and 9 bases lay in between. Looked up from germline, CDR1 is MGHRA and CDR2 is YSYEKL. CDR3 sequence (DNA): TGCGCCAGCAGCCAAGCGATGGTCGCAGATACGCAGTATTTT. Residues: CASSQAMVADTQYF.

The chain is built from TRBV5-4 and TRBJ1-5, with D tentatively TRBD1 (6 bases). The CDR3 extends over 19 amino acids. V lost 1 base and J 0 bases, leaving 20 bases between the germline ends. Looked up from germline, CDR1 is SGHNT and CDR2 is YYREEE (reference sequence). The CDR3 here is CASSLLRQDKYHSNQPQHF. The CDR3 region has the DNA TGTGCCAGCAGCTTGTTAAGACAGGACAAATACCATAGCAATCAGCCCCAGCATTTT.

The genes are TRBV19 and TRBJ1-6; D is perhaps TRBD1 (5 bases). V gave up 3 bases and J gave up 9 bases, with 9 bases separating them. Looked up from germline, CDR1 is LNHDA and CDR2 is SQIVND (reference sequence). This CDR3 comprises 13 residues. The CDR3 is CASSMGVGSPLHF. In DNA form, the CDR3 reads TGTGCCAGTAGTATGGGGGTGGGTTCACCCCTCCACTTT.

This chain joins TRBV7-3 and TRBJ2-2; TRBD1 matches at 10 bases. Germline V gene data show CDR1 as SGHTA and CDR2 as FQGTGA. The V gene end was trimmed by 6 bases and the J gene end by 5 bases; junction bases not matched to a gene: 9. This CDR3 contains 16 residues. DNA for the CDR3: TGTGCCAGCAGGTCAACTGGGACAGGGGAAACCGGGGAGCTGTTTTTT. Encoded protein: CASRSTGTGETGELFF. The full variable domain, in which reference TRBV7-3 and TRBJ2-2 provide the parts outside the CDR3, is GAGVSQTPSNKVTEKGKYVELRCDPISGHTALYWYRQSLGQGPEFLIYFQGTGAADDSGLPNDRFFAVRPEGSVSTLKIQRTERGDSAVYLCASRSTGTGETGELFFGEGSRLTVL.

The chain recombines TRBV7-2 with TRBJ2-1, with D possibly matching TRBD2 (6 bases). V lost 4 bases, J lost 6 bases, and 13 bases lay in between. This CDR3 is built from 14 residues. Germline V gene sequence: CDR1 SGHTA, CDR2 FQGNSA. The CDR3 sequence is CASSSGTLGNEQFF. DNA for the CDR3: TGTGCCAGCAGCTCTGGGACTCTTGGCAATGAGCAGTTCTTC.

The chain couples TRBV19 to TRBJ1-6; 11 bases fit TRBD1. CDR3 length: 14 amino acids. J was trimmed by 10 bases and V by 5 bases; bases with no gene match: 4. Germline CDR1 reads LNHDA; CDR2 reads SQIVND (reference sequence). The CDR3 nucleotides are TGTGCCAGTAGTGGGACAGGGGGTAACTCACCCCTCCACTTT. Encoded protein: CASSGTGGNSPLHF.

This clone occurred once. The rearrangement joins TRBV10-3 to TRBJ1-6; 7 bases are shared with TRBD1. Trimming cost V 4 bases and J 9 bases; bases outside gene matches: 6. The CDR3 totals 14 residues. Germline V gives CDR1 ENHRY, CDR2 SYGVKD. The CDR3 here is CAISAETGSSPLHF. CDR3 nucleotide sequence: TGTGCCATCAGTGCCGAGACAGGGTCTTCACCCCTCCACTTT.

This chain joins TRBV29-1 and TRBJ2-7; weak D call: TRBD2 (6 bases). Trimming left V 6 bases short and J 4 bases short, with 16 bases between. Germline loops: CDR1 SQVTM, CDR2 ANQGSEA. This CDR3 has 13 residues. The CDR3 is CSVDGGVQYEQYF. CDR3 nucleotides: TGCAGCGTCGACGGCGGGGTCCAATACGAGCAGTACTTC.

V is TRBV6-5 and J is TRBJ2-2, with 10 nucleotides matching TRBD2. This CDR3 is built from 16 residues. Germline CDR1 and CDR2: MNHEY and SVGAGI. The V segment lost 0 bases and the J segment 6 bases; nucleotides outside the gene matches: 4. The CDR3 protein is CASSYSTSGGAGELFF. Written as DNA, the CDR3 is TGTGCCAGCAGTTACTCGACCAGCGGGGGGGCCGGGGAGCTGTTTTTT.

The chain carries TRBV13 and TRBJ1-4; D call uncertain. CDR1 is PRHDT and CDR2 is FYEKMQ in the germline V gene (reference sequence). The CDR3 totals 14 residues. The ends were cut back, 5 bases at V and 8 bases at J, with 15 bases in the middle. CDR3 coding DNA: TGTGCCAGCAGCCGTGCGGGAGGGCGGGAAAAACTGTTTTTT. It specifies CASSRAGGREKLFF.

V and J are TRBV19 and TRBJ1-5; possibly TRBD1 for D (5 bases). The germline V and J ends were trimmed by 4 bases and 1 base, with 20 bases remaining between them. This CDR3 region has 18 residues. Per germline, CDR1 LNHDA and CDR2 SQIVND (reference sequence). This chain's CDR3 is CASSRYGTEGRSNQPQHF. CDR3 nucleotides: TGTGCCAGTAGTAGATACGGGACGGAGGGACGAAGCAATCAGCCCCAGCATTTT.

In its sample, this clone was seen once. CDR3: CASSQDRGWTGELFF. DNA of the CDR3: TGTGCCAGCAGCCAAGACAGGGGTTGGACCGGGGAGCTGTTTTTT. The V gene is TRBV6-1, the J gene TRBJ2-2; 8 bases map to TRBD1. Trimming took 6 bases from V and 5 from J; bases not matched to a gene: 8. This CDR3 comprises 15 residues. Germline-derived CDR1 and CDR2 are MNHNS and SASEGT.

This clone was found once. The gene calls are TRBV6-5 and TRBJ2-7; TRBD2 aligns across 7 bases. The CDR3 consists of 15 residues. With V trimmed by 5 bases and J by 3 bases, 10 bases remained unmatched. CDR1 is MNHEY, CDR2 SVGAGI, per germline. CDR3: CASSRGDRGSYEQYF. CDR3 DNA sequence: TGTGCCAGCAGTCGGGGGGACCGGGGAAGCTACGAGCAGTACTTC.

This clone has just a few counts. CDR3 DNA sequence: TGCGCCAGCAGCTTGGTTCCGGGCCCCACTGAAGCTTTCTTT. This translates into CASSLVPGPTEAFF. The rearrangement links TRBV5-1 to TRBJ1-1; D is undetermined. CDR3 length: 14 amino acids. Germline CDR1 and CDR2: SGHRS and YFSETQ. Deletions cut 0 bases from V and 4 bases from J, with 10 bases between.

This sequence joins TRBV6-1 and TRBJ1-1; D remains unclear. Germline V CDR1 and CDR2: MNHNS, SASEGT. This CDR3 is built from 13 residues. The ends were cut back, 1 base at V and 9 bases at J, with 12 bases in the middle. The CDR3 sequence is CASSEVSVAQAFF. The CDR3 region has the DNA TGTGCCAGCAGTGAAGTTTCGGTGGCGCAAGCTTTCTTT.

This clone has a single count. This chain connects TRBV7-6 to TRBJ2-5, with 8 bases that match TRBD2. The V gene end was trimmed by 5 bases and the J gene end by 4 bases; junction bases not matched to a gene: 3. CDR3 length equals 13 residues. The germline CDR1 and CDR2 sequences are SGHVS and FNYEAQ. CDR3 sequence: CASSRRGGETQYF. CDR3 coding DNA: TGTGCCAGCAGCCGACGGGGGGGAGAGACCCAGTACTTC.

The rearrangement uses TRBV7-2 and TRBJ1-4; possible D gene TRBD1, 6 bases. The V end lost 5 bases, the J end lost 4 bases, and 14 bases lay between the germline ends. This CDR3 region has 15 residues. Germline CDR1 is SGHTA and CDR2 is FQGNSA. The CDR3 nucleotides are TGTGCCAGCAGCCGTGCAGGACAGAATAATGAAAAACTGTTTTTT. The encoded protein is CASSRAGQNNEKLFF.